One sample yielded the 32 T cell receptor beta chains listed below, sequenced in a study of shared clonotypes between healthy human individuals. Generated by immunoSEQ multiplex PCR, the TCRdb table keeps only in-frame clones and is missing some. The sample has roughly 600,000 clones; 95% to 98% are singletons. Naive CD8 cells, CD45RO-negative and positively selected for CCR7, excluded terminally differentiated effector memory CD45RA+ cells. Input material: naive CD8+ T cells sorted from blood. These receptors came from a man aged 30 to 39 in good health.

The CDR3 DNA follows: TGTGCCAGCAGCGTAGAAATCAGCTCTGGAAACACCATATATTTT. This encodes CASSVEISSGNTIYF. The V call is TRBV9, the J call TRBJ1-3; no clear D gene. The CDR3 length is 15 residues. V gave up 0 bases and J gave up 0 bases, with 7 bases separating them. Germline values: CDR1 SGDLS, CDR2 YYNGEE.

The chain has TRBV25-1 and TRBJ2-7; D uncertain. Trimming took off 3 bases at V and 3 bases at J, with 9 bases between the two ends. The CDR3 totals 13 residues. The germline gives CDR1 MGHDK, CDR2 SYGVNS. In DNA, the CDR3 is TGTGCCAGCAGTGACGCCGGAGACTACGAGCAGTACTTC. Its translation: CASSDAGDYEQYF.

The genes are TRBV7-9 and TRBJ2-1; D gene uncertain. The V end was cut by 1 base, the J end by 9 bases, with 7 bases between. The CDR3 runs 12 residues. Germline CDR1 is SEHNR and CDR2 is FQNEAQ (reference sequence). The CDR3 protein is CASSLDLSEQFF. The CDR3 DNA is TGTGCCAGCAGCTTAGACCTTTCTGAGCAGTTCTTC.

V usage is TRBV28 and J usage is TRBJ1-5; no clear D gene. Per germline, CDR1 MDHEN and CDR2 SYDVKM. This CDR3 comprises 13 residues. V lost 5 bases to trimming and J lost 6 bases, with 11 bases between them. The chain's CDR3 is CASSEVVGQPQHF. The CDR3 DNA follows: TGTGCCAGCAGTGAAGTCGTCGGTCAGCCCCAGCATTTT.

The V and J genes are TRBV7-9 and TRBJ2-6; no reliable D call. The CDR3 extends over 15 amino acids. The V and J ends lost 5 bases and 0 bases respectively, with 8 bases between them. CDR1 and CDR2 from the germline V gene are SEHNR and FQNEAQ (reference sequence). The CDR3 sequence is CASSPPDSGANVLTF. Here the CDR3 DNA reads TGTGCCAGCAGCCCTCCGGACTCTGGGGCCAACGTCCTGACTTTC.

V is TRBV7-3 and J is TRBJ2-2; 10 nucleotides align to TRBD2. The germline gives CDR1 SGHTA, CDR2 FQGTGA. V shed 5 bases, J shed 0 bases, and the junction held 6 bases outside the gene matches. The CDR3 contains 17 residues. The CDR3 loop is CASSPGSGRSNTGELFF. The CDR3 DNA follows: TGTGCCAGCAGCCCTGGTAGCGGGAGGTCGAACACCGGGGAGCTGTTTTTT.

The rearrangement joins TRBV9 to TRBJ1-2, with 12 nucleotides matching TRBD1. The CDR3 contains 16 residues. CDR1 and CDR2 from the germline V gene are SGDLS and YYNGEE. Unmatched junction bases numbered 4, after V lost 0 bases and J lost 4 bases. CDR3 DNA sequence: TGTGCCAGCAGCGTAGTTGGGACAGGGGGCCGCTATGGCTACACCTTC. Protein sequence: CASSVVGTGGRYGYTF.

The rearrangement links TRBV5-4 to TRBJ2-5, with 12 bases aligning to TRBD2. Looked up from germline, CDR1 is SGHNT and CDR2 is YYREEE (reference sequence). This CDR3 is 14 amino acids long. The junction had 9 bases not matched to a gene; V was cut back by 10 bases and J by 5 bases. CDR3 residues: CAGGLAGQKETQYF. The CDR3 region has the DNA TGTGCCGGGGGACTAGCGGGCCAAAAGGAGACCCAGTACTTC. The full variable domain, completed using reference TRBV5-4 and TRBJ2-5, is ETGVTQSPTHLIKTRGQQVTLRCSSQSGHNTVSWYQQALGQGPQFIFQYYREEENGRGNFPPRFSGLQFPNYSSELNVNALELDDSALYLCAGGLAGQKETQYFGPGTRLLVL.

This chain joins TRBV18 and TRBJ1-1; D may be TRBD1 (6 bases). The CDR3 length is 17 residues. Trimming took 0 bases from V and 0 from J, leaving 14 bases between them. Germline V CDR1 and CDR2: KGHSH, LQKENI. Here the CDR3 DNA reads TGTGCCAGCTCACCACCGGGAGGACAGACCCTGAACACTGAAGCTTTCTTT. Its translation is CASSPPGGQTLNTEAFF.

The chain is built from TRBV4-1 and TRBJ2-7, with D tentatively TRBD2 (6 bases). With 1 base removed from V and 3 bases from J, the gap between germline ends came to 13 bases. The CDR3 totals 15 residues. Germline V gives CDR1 MGHRA, CDR2 YSYEKL. CDR3 in DNA: TGCGCCAGCAGCCAAGGCGATAGCGGATTCTACGAGCAGTACTTC. Translating gives CASSQGDSGFYEQYF.

V usage is TRBV5-1 and J usage is TRBJ2-3; either TRBD1 or TRBD2 may fit D (5 bases each). With 4 bases removed from V and 1 base from J, the gap between germline ends came to 25 bases. Germline CDR1 SGHRS, CDR2 YFSETQ. This CDR3 is 19 amino acids long. The CDR3, as DNA: TGCGCCAGCAGCCCGGGACCGGCCGGGGCGGTTGGGGGCACAGATACGCAGTATTTT. Its protein is CASSPGPAGAVGGTDTQYF.

The CDR3 protein is CASSVDGGRFEQFF. The DNA of the CDR3 is TGTGCCAGCAGCGTGGACGGGGGGCGCTTTGAGCAGTTCTTC. The rearrangement joins TRBV7-9 to TRBJ2-1, with D tentatively TRBD2 (7 bases). With 5 bases removed from V and 9 bases from J, the gap between germline ends came to 17 bases. Germline V CDR1 and CDR2: SEHNR, FQNEAQ (reference sequence). The CDR3 contains 14 residues.

This rearrangement joins TRBV29-1 to TRBJ2-1, with D possibly matching TRBD2 (6 bases). This CDR3 contains 14 residues. V was pared by 6 bases and J by 3 bases, with 15 bases between. CDR1 SQVTM and CDR2 ANQGSEA come from the germline V gene. CDR3 sequence (DNA): TGCAGCGTCGAGGAGGAGGGTTACTACAATGAGCAGTTCTTC. Translated: CSVEEEGYYNEQFF.

The rearrangement links TRBV11-2 to TRBJ2-7; the match to TRBD2 covers 11 bases. The CDR3 extends over 15 amino acids. Germline V gene lookup returns CDR1 SGHAT and CDR2 FQNNGV. The V segment lost 2 bases and the J segment 7 bases; nucleotides outside the gene matches: 7. The CDR3: CASSLIAGGPQEQYF. The CDR3 DNA follows: TGTGCCAGCAGCTTAATAGCGGGAGGGCCTCAGGAGCAGTACTTC.

This clone was recorded only once. This chain links TRBV29-1 with TRBJ2-7, with D tentatively TRBD1 (6 bases). Germline V gene data show CDR1 as SQVTM and CDR2 as ANQGSEA. The V gene lost 5 bases and the J gene lost 1 base, with 15 bases spanning the gap. There are 14 residues in the CDR3. The DNA for the CDR3 is TGCAGCGTTTGGCTCCAGGGGTCGTCCTACGAGCAGTACTTC. This translates into CSVWLQGSSYEQYF.

On this clone: This specimen includes other DNA sequences encoding the same CDR3. This chain connects TRBV25-1 to TRBJ2-7, with no clear D. Deletions cut 8 bases from V and 4 bases from J, with 9 bases between. The CDR3 is made up of 11 amino acids. Germline values: CDR1 MGHDK, CDR2 SYGVNS. The CDR3 reads CASSGSYEQYF. In DNA, the CDR3 is TGTGCCAGCTCCGGCTCGTACGAGCAGTACTTC.

Many counts were recorded for this clone. The rearrangement uses TRBV9 and TRBJ2-2; D gene ambiguous. The CDR3 is made up of 14 amino acids. V dropped 3 bases and J dropped 7 bases, with 13 bases sitting between them. CDR1 is SGDLS, CDR2 YYNGEE, per germline. CDR3 region: CASSARMVGGELFF. As DNA, the CDR3 is TGTGCCAGCAGCGCCCGAATGGTTGGCGGGGAGCTGTTTTTT. Full variable domain (remainder filled in from reference TRBV9 and TRBJ2-2): DSGVTQTPKHLITATGQRVTLRCSPRSGDLSVYWYQQSLDQGLQFLIQYYNGEERAKGNILERFSAQQFPDLHSELNLSSLELGDSALYFCASSARMVGGELFFGEGSRLTVL.

Only one count was recorded for this clone. The chain employs TRBV11-2 and TRBJ2-5; 8 bases are shared with TRBD1. From germline, CDR1 is SGHAT and CDR2 FQNNGV. The CDR3 has 15 amino acids. With V trimmed by 5 bases and J by 5 bases, 10 bases remained unmatched. The CDR3 DNA is TGTGCCAGCAGCCACGAAACGACAGGGGTGGAGACCCAGTACTTC. As protein: CASSHETTGVETQYF.

The rearrangement joins TRBV6-6 to TRBJ2-5, with D possibly TRBD1 on 6 matching bases. V shed 6 bases and J shed 4 bases, with 12 bases lying between them. CDR3 length equals 13 residues. Germline CDR1 and CDR2: MNHNY and SVGAGI (reference sequence). For the CDR3, the DNA is TGTGCCAGCAGCGGACAGCTAGGAGAGACCCAGTACTTC. Translating it yields CASSGQLGETQYF.

Concerning this clone: A junction end diverges from the germline sequence, so it may reflect a read error. This rearrangement joins TRBV7-7 to TRBJ1-2; unclear D gene. The CDR3 has 12 residues. Germline CDR1 SSHAT, CDR2 FNYEAQ (reference sequence). For the CDR3, the DNA is TGTGCTAGCAGCCCTACTGGGTGGGGCTACACCTTC. Translation gives CASSPTGWGYTF.

The chain couples TRBV12-2 to TRBJ2-1. TRBV12-2 is a recognized pseudogene. There are 13 residues in the CDR3. Here the CDR3 DNA reads TGTGCAAGTCGCTTAGAAAGAGCAAGGGAGCAGTTCTTC. Its protein product is CASRLERAREQFF.

V gene TRBV25-1 combines with J gene TRBJ2-5; D is possibly TRBD1 (6 bases). Trimming cost V 3 bases and J 0 bases, with 11 bases left between them. Germline values: CDR1 MGHDK, CDR2 SYGVNS. This CDR3 is built from 15 residues. This chain's CDR3 is CASSEGTGYQETQYF. The CDR3 nucleotides read TGTGCCAGCAGTGAGGGTACAGGGTACCAAGAGACCCAGTACTTC.

The chain has TRBV18 and TRBJ1-4; tentative D call: TRBD1 (6 bases). The germline V gene has CDR1 KGHSH and CDR2 LQKENI. Trimming took 3 bases from V and 0 from J, leaving 14 bases between them. This CDR3 region has 17 residues. CDR3 sequence: CASSPREGDATNEKLFF. The CDR3 DNA reads as TGTGCCAGCTCACCCCGCGAGGGGGACGCAACTAATGAAAAACTGTTTTTT.

V gene TRBV4-1 combines with J gene TRBJ2-3; D is unresolved. This CDR3 contains 16 residues. The germline V gene encodes CDR1 MGHRA and CDR2 YSYEKL. V was trimmed by 2 bases and J by 2 bases, leaving 14 bases between them. The CDR3 protein is CASSQSPGGFTDTQYF. In DNA, the CDR3 is TGCGCCAGCAGCCAATCCCCGGGTGGTTTCACAGATACGCAGTATTTT.

The chain employs TRBV7-2 and TRBJ2-5; 14 bases agree with TRBD2. Trimming at V came to 5 bases and at J to 5 bases, leaving 10 bases not matched to a gene. This CDR3 region has 17 residues. Germline CDR1 SGHTA, CDR2 FQGNSA. The CDR3 sequence: CASSRGTSGGTLETQYF. In DNA form, the CDR3 reads TGTGCCAGCAGCAGAGGGACTAGCGGGGGAACCCTCGAGACCCAGTACTTC.

This sequence joins TRBV19 and TRBJ1-2; TRBD1 aligns across 8 bases. The CDR3 runs to 15 residues. Germline trimming cut 2 bases from V and 3 bases from J; bases unmatched to any gene: 5. Looked up from germline, CDR1 is LNHDA and CDR2 is SQIVND (reference sequence). This CDR3 is CASSIWTGIDYGYTF. The CDR3 bases are TGTGCCAGTAGTATATGGACAGGGATTGACTATGGCTACACCTTC.

The rearrangement links TRBV11-3 to TRBJ2-2; D possibly matches TRBD1 or TRBD2 (5 bases each). The V and J ends lost 2 bases and 6 bases respectively, with 16 bases between them. Germline CDR1 reads SGHNT; CDR2 reads YENEEA. The CDR3 loop spans 16 amino acids. CDR3 sequence reads: CASSLIIRDGAGELFF. The DNA of the CDR3 is TGTGCCAGCAGCTTAATAATCCGGGACGGGGCCGGGGAGCTGTTTTTT. The full variable domain, rest sourced from reference TRBV11-3 and TRBJ2-2, is EAGVVQSPRYKIIEKKQPVAFWCNPISGHNTLYWYLQNLGQGPELLIRYENEEAVDDSQLPKDRFSAERLKGVDSTLKIQPAELGDSAVYLCASSLIIRDGAGELFFGEGSRLTVL.

V usage is TRBV5-5 and J usage is TRBJ2-2, with D unclear. The CDR3 loop spans 13 amino acids. Germline assignment: CDR1 SGHKS and CDR2 YYEKEE (reference sequence). Between the trimmed V and J ends, which lost 10 bases and 2 bases, there was a span of 12 bases. In nucleotides, the CDR3 is TGTGCCGGGTTCGACCTAAACACCGGGGAGCTGTTTTTT. Protein: CAGFDLNTGELFF.

This clone appeared once. V usage is TRBV11-2 and J usage is TRBJ1-2; 8 nucleotides agree with TRBD1. Germline lookup yields CDR1 SGHAT and CDR2 FQNNGV. This CDR3 spans 16 amino acids. The V and J ends lost 1 base and 8 bases, in that order; junction bases with no gene match: 12. CDR3 loop: CASSLGRDRISDGYTF. As DNA, the CDR3 is TGTGCCAGCAGCTTAGGTAGGGACAGGATATCCGACGGCTACACCTTC.

The chain employs TRBV9 and TRBJ2-2, with 7 bases identical to TRBD1. The trim removed 0 bases at V and 6 bases at J, leaving 2 bases unmatched. This CDR3 spans 14 amino acids. Looked up from germline, CDR1 is SGDLS and CDR2 is YYNGEE. The CDR3 nucleotides are TGTGCCAGCAGCGTAGGCCAGGGGGCCGGGGAGCTGTTTTTT. This codes for CASSVGQGAGELFF.

This chain links TRBV6-1 with TRBJ2-7; 9 positions agree with TRBD1. Germline CDR1 MNHNS, CDR2 SASEGT. CDR3 size: 14 residues. J lost 2 bases, V lost 7 bases, and 6 bases had no gene match. The CDR3 reads CASIDRGGTYEQYF. CDR3 coding DNA: TGTGCCAGCATCGACAGGGGGGGGACCTACGAGCAGTACTTC.

J is TRBJ2-3 and V is TRBV14; a weak D match, TRBD2 (5 bases). Trimming took 8 bases from V and 6 from J, leaving 15 bases between them. The CDR3 has 13 residues. CDR1 and CDR2 from the germline V gene are SGHDN and FVKESK. The CDR3 loop reads CASSPRPGDTQYF. CDR3 DNA: TGTGCCAGCTCCCCTCGACCGGGGGATACGCAGTATTTT.